This T cell receptor beta chain comes out of a study of blood T cells in healthy people across ages. Remarks on this clonotype: Its specificity is unknown.

A sample-barcoded 5' primer and a J-beta primer mix were used in a second PCR of roughly 6 to 12 cycles. TCRdb itself ran the 5' RACE reads through MiXCR, one entry per CDR3 protein. Of fewer than 900,000 distinct CDR3 sequences listed, around 46% are singletons. Trimming removed 3 bases from V and 5 bases from J; junction bases left unmatched: 7. CDR3 size: 16 residues. Findings and caveats of the study: Researchers judged that diversity estimates from one million T cells fell short of true values. Donor CMV infection status was unknown, possibly confounding age-related changes in expanded clonotypes.

V gene TRBV12-3 or TRBV12-4 combines with J gene TRBJ2-1, with TRBD2 matching 10 bases. This TCR was sampled from a woman aged 55-75 years in good health. Sequences were obtained from blood. This CDR3 is CASSLAGLAFHNEQFF. In DNA form, the CDR3 reads TGTGCCAGCAGTTTGGCGGGACTAGCGTTCCACAATGAGCAGTTCTTC.